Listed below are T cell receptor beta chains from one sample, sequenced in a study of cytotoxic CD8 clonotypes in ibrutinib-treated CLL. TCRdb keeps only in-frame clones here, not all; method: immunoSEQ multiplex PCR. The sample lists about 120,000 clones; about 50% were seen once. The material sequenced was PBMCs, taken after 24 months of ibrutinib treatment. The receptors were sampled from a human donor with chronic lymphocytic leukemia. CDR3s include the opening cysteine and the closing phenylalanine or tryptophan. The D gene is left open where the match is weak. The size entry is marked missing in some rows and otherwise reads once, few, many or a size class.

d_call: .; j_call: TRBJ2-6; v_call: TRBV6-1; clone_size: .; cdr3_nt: TGTGCCAGCAGTGATGTCCCGAGGGGGGTCTCTGGGGCCAACGTCCTGACTTTC; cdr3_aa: CASSDVPRGVSGANVLTF
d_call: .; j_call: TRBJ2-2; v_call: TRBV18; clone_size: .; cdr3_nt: TGTGCCAGCTCATCGGGTCGGGATGCGAACACCGGGGAGCTGTTTTTT; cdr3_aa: CASSSGRDANTGELFF
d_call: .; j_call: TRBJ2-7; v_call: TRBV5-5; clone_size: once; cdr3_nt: TGCGCCAGCAGCCAAGGCTTGATAAGGTCTCACGAGCAGTACTTC; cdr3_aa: CASSQGLIRSHEQYF
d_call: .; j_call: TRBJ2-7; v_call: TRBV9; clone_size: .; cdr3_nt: TGTGCCAGCAGCGTAGAGGACCGCGTACGGAGGGGAGAGCAGTACTTC; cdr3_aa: CASSVEDRVRRGEQYF
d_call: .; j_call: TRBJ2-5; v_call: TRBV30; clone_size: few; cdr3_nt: TGTGCCTGGAGTGTGGGGGGAAGTAGAGAGACCCAGTACTTC; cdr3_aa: CAWSVGGSRETQYF
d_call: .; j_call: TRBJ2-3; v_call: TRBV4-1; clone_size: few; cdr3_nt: TGCGCCAGCAGCCAAGATGGAAAGGGTAGGGGAGATACGCAGTATTTT; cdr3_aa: CASSQDGKGRGDTQYF
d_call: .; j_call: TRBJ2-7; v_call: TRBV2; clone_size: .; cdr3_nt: TGTGCCAGCAGTCTGGACCCGACATCCTACGAGCAGTACTTC; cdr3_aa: CASSLDPTSYEQYF
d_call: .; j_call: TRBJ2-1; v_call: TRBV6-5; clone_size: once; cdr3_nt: TGTGCCGCCCAGGGAGGACTCGGGGGATACAATGAGCAGTTCTTC; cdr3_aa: CAAQGGLGGYNEQFF
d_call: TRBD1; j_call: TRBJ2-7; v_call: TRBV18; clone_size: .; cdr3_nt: TGTGCCACCACAAGGGGGCGGGTGAGCGAGCAGTACTTC; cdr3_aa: CATTRGRVSEQYF
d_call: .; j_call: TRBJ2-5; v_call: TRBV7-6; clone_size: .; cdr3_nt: TGTGCCAGCAGCTCAAGAGGGCCCGGAGAGACCCAGTACTTC; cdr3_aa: CASSSRGPGETQYF
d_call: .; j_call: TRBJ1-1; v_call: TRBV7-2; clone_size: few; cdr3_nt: TGTGCCAGCAGCTTTGTTACGTCCACGGAAGCTTTCTTT; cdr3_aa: CASSFVTSTEAFF
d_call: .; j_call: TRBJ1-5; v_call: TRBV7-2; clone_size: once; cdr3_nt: TGTGCCAGCAGCGTACGGTCGGGGTCCGCAGGGCAGCCCCAGCATTTT; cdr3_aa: CASSVRSGSAGQPQHF
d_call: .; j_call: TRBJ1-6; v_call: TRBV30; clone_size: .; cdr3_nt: TGTGCCTGGACAGAAGGGAGGATCTCACCCCTCCACTTT; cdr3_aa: CAWTEGRISPLHF
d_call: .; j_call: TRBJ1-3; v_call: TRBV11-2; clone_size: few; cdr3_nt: TGTGCCAGCAGCTCCACAGGCGAGTCTGGAAACACCATATATTTT; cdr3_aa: CASSSTGESGNTIYF
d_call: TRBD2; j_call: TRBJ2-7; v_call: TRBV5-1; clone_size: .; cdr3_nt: TGCGCCAGCAGCTTGGATAACAGCGGGAGGGGCCTCTCCTACGAGCAGTACTTC; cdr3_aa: CASSLDNSGRGLSYEQYF
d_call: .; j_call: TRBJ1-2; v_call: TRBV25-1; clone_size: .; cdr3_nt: TGTGCCAGCAGTGAATTCGCGGGCGGTGGTCACTATGGCTACACCTTC; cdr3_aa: CASSEFAGGGHYGYTF
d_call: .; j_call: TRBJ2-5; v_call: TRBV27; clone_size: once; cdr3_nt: TGTGCCAGCAGCGGGAAAGGGCTAGGGGGGGAGACCCAGTACTTC; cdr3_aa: CASSGKGLGGETQYF
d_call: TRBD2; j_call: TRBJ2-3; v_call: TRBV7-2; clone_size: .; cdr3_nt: TGTGCCAGCAGCTGGACTAGCGGGGGGAGCACAGATACGCAGTATTTT; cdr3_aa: CASSWTSGGSTDTQYF
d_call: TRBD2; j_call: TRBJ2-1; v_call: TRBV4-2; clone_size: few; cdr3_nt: TGTGCCAGCAGCCAAGAAAATAGCGGGGCGTACAATGAGCAGTTCTTC; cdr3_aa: CASSQENSGAYNEQFF
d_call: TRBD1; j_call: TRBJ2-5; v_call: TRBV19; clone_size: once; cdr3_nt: TGTGCCAGTAGTCCAGGGGGGACAGGGGCGGAGACCCAGTACTTC; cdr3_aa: CASSPGGTGAETQYF
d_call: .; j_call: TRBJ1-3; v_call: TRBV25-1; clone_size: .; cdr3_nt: TGTGCCAGCAGTCGTGCGGTCGGAAACACCATATATTTT; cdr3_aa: CASSRAVGNTIYF
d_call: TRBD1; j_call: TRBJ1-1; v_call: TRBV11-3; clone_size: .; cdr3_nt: TGTGCCAGCAGCTTCCGCGGACAGGGCACTGAAGCTTTCTTT; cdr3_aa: CASSFRGQGTEAFF
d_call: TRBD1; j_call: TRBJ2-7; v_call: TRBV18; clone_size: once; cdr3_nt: TGTGCCAGCTCACCACTTTTAGGGACAGGGGAAGGAGAGCAGTACTTC; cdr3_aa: CASSPLLGTGEGEQYF
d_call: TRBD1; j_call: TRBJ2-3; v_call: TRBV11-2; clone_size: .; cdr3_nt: TGTGCCAGCAGCCAGGGACAGGCCACAGATACGCAGTATTTT; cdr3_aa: CASSQGQATDTQYF
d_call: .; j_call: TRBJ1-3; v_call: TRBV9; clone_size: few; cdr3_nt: TGTGCCAGCAGCGCGGGAGTCTCTGGAAACACCATATATTTT; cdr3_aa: CASSAGVSGNTIYF
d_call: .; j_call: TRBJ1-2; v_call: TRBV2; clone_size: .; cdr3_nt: TGTGCCAGCCTCCTGTCCCGGACAGCCTATGGCTACACCTTC; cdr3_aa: CASLLSRTAYGYTF
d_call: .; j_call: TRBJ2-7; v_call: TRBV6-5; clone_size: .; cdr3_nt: TGTGCCAGCAGTCCAGGGGGGGGCGAGCAGTACTTC; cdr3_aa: CASSPGGGEQYF
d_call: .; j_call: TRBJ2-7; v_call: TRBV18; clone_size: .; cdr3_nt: TGTGCCAGCTCACCGGATCGCGAGCAGTACTTC; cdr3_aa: CASSPDREQYF
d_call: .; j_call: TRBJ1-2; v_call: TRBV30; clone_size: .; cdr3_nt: TGTGCCTGGGAGCGGGGATTGGAAGGCTACACCTTC; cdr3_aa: CAWERGLEGYTF
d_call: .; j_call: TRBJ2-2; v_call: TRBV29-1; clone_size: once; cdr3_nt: TGCAGCGTCCGAGCAGGGCAGATCGCGAACACCGGGGAGCTGTTTTTT; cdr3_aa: CSVRAGQIANTGELFF
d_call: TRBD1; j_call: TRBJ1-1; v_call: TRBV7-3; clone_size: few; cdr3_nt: TGTGCCAGCAGCCCTGACGACAGGGAAGGAACTGAAGCTTTCTTT; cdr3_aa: CASSPDDREGTEAFF
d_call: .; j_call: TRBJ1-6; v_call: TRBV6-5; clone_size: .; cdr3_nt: TGTGCCAGCAGTCGGGGGGATGATAATTCACCCCTCCACTTT; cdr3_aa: CASSRGDDNSPLHF